Each of the 26 T cell receptor beta chains below was sequenced from the same sample in a study of OX40 agonist ivuxolimab in advanced cancers. The assay was immunoSEQ multiplex PCR, and TCRdb's table has in-frame clones only and misses some. The sample carries 50,000 to 60,000 clones, 86% recorded once. Sequencing used CD4+ or CD8+ T cells sorted from blood, obtained in a trial of the OX40 agonist ivuxolimab. Receptor source: an adult with an advanced solid tumor such as melanoma, head and neck, liver or kidney cancer.

This chain links TRBV4-3 with TRBJ2-3, with TRBD1 matching over 9 bases. Germline V gene data show CDR1 as LGHNA and CDR2 as YSLEER. J lost 1 base, V lost 0 bases, and 5 bases had no gene match. This CDR3 spans 17 amino acids. CDR3 bases: TGCGCCAGCAGCCAAGAGGTGGACAGGGGCCGCACAGATACGCAGTATTTT. It encodes CASSQEVDRGRTDTQYF.

V and J are TRBV7-9 and TRBJ2-1; TRBD2 is a possible D gene (6 bases). The CDR3 covers 11 residues. V shed 5 bases and J shed 10 bases, with 9 bases lying between them. The germline CDR1 and CDR2 sequences are SEHNR and FQNEAQ (reference sequence). CDR3 loop: CASSEGGEQFF. The CDR3 DNA reads as TGTGCCAGCAGCGAGGGAGGCGAGCAGTTCTTC.

The chain recombines TRBV28 with TRBJ1-2; unclear D gene. There are 15 residues in the CDR3. Germline loops: CDR1 MDHEN, CDR2 SYDVKM. Trimming cost V 0 bases and J 1 base, with 9 bases left between them. The DNA for the CDR3 is TGTGCCAGCAGTTTATGGGGTACAGTTAACTATGGCTACACCTTC. As protein: CASSLWGTVNYGYTF.

The gene calls are TRBV7-6 and TRBJ1-1, with TRBD1 identical over 7 bases. Germline V gene lookup returns CDR1 SGHVS and CDR2 FNYEAQ. J gave up 0 bases and V 5 bases, and 3 bases lay outside the gene matches. CDR3 length: 14 amino acids. The CDR3 nucleotides read TGTGCCAGCAGCCCGACAGGGCTGAACACTGAAGCTTTCTTT. This codes for CASSPTGLNTEAFF.

CDR3 in amino acids: CASSDSGANTIYF. The CDR3, as DNA: TGTGCCAGCAGCGATTCAGGGGCCAACACCATATATTTT. This chain uses TRBV7-2 with TRBJ1-3; D perhaps matches TRBD1 (6 bases). The V end was cut by 5 bases, the J end by 7 bases, with 12 bases between. CDR3 length: 13 amino acids. Germline V lookup: CDR1 SGHTA, CDR2 FQGNSA. The entire variable domain, with the rest obtained from reference TRBV7-2 and TRBJ1-3, is as follows: GAGVSQSPSNKVTEKGKDVELRCDPISGHTALYWYRQSLGQGLEFLIYFQGNSAPDKSGLPSDRFSAERTGGSVSTLTIQRTQQEDSAVYLCASSDSGANTIYFGEGSWLTVV.

Comment on this clone: At the DNA level, this CDR3 is encoded by other sequences in the same sample as well. The gene calls are TRBV7-3 and TRBJ2-4, with D perhaps TRBD2 (7 bases). In germline, CDR1 is SGHTA, CDR2 FQGTGA. The CDR3 loop spans 12 amino acids. V lost 2 bases, J lost 11 bases, and 10 bases lay in between. The CDR3 reads CASSLGGGVQYF. In DNA form, the CDR3 reads TGTGCCAGCAGCTTAGGGGGGGGCGTTCAGTACTTC.

V and J are TRBV7-2 and TRBJ1-2; D is possibly TRBD1 (5 bases). Trimming took off 4 bases at V and 13 bases at J, with 22 bases between the two ends. The CDR3 is made up of 14 amino acids. Per germline, CDR1 SGHTA and CDR2 FQGNSA. The DNA for the CDR3 is TGTGCCAGCAGCTCGACAGTATACGAATCCCATCGCACCTTC. The encoded protein is CASSSTVYESHRTF.

CDR3 loop: CASSPRNFEKLFF. The CDR3 DNA reads TGTGCCAGCTCACCCCGGAATTTTGAAAAACTGTTTTTT. The V and J genes are TRBV18 and TRBJ1-4; D unresolved. V gave up 3 bases and J gave up 7 bases, with 9 bases separating them. The length of the CDR3 is 13 residues. The germline CDR1 and CDR2 sequences are KGHSH and LQKENI.

V usage is TRBV27 and J usage is TRBJ2-1; 8 bases align to TRBD2. This CDR3 is 13 amino acids long. V gave up 10 bases and J gave up 8 bases; unmatched junction bases: 10. CDR1 is MNHEY, CDR2 SMNVEV, per germline (reference sequence). This CDR3 is CATSFGLADEQFF. CDR3 bases: TGTGCCACCTCCTTCGGACTAGCCGATGAGCAGTTCTTC.

The chain employs TRBV9 and TRBJ2-1, with D perhaps TRBD1 (5 bases). Trimming removed 0 bases at V and 0 bases at J, with 7 bases between. The germline gives CDR1 SGDLS, CDR2 YYNGEE. This CDR3 comprises 15 residues. The CDR3 DNA is TGTGCCAGCAGCGTAGAGGGGCACTCCTACAATGAGCAGTTCTTC. It specifies CASSVEGHSYNEQFF.

The chain carries TRBV19 and TRBJ1-5, with D uncertain. The V gene's germline CDR1 is LNHDA and CDR2 SQIVND (reference sequence). This CDR3 comprises 15 residues. Trimming cost V 3 bases and J 0 bases, with 9 bases left between them. In DNA form, the CDR3 reads TGTGCCAGTAGTATGTCCGGTTATAGCAATCAGCCCCAGCATTTT. It yields the protein CASSMSGYSNQPQHF.

This chain joins TRBV29-1 and TRBJ1-5, with 7 positions matching TRBD1. Germline V gives CDR1 SQVTM, CDR2 ANQGSEA. The CDR3 runs 15 residues. V shed 4 bases and J 1 base; nucleotides not matched to a gene: 7. In DNA, the CDR3 is TGCAGCGTTGGAAGCCGGGACAGCAGCAATCAGCCCCAGCATTTT. Its protein product is CSVGSRDSSNQPQHF.

In the case of this clone: At one end the junction does not follow the germline gene, possibly because of a read error. The J gene is TRBJ1-3, the V gene TRBV7-2; a possible D gene is TRBD1 (5 bases). The germline gives CDR1 SGHTA, CDR2 FQGNSA. CDR3 length equals 15 residues. DNA for the CDR3: TGTGCCGGCAGCCCCAGGGTCGGTGATGGAAACACCATATATTTT. Translating it yields CAGSPRVGDGNTIYF.

The rearrangement links TRBV2 to TRBJ1-5; maybe TRBD1 (5 bases). Trimming removed 5 bases from V and 5 bases from J, with 13 bases in between. There are 14 residues in the CDR3. Per the germline V gene, CDR1 is SNHLY and CDR2 is FYNNEI. The CDR3 reads CASSWGSWDQPQHF. CDR3 DNA: TGTGCCAGCAGTTGGGGGAGTTGGGATCAGCCCCAGCATTTT.

Regarding this clone: Mismatch with germline at one junction end may stem from a read error. The rearrangement uses TRBV28 and TRBJ1-5, with D unclear. The CDR3 spans 12 residues. Germline V gene sequence: CDR1 MDHEN, CDR2 SYDVKM. CDR3 amino acids: CATSTSNQPQHF. The CDR3 DNA reads as TGTGCCACCAGTACGAGCAATCAGCCCCAGCATTTT.

The chain uses TRBV27 and TRBJ2-1, with TRBD2 identical over 10 bases. Germline values: CDR1 MNHEY, CDR2 SMNVEV (reference sequence). The CDR3 has 19 amino acids. Trimming at V came to 2 bases and at J to 3 bases, leaving 13 bases not matched to a gene. DNA of the CDR3: TGTGCCAGCAGTTTAAATCCGGAACTAGCGGGAAACCTCTACAATGAGCAGTTCTTC. Translation: CASSLNPELAGNLYNEQFF.

The chain recombines TRBV7-8 with TRBJ2-7; 10 bases are shared with TRBD1. Per the germline V gene, CDR1 is SGHVS and CDR2 is FQNEAQ. The CDR3 sequence is 15 residues long. The trim removed 8 bases at V and 5 bases at J, leaving 12 bases unmatched. The CDR3 coding sequence is TGTGCCAGCCTTCCCGTGGGACAGGGGTTGCACGAGCAGTACTTC. Encoded protein: CASLPVGQGLHEQYF.

J is TRBJ2-1 and V is TRBV28; D not certain. Germline V CDR1 and CDR2: MDHEN, SYDVKM. The ends were cut back, 6 bases at V and 7 bases at J, with 10 bases in the middle. The CDR3 extends over 12 amino acids. CDR3 sequence (DNA): TGTGCCAGCAGGCAGCTAGAAAATGAGCAGTTCTTC. Translation: CASRQLENEQFF.

This chain connects TRBV6-1 to TRBJ2-6; D might be TRBD2 (6 bases). The CDR3 runs to 15 residues. CDR1 MNHNS and CDR2 SASEGT come from the germline V gene. V was pared by 7 bases and J by 1 base, with 11 bases between. This CDR3 is CASIWGRSGANVLTF. The CDR3 DNA reads as TGTGCCAGCATCTGGGGGAGGTCTGGGGCCAACGTCCTGACTTTC.

J is TRBJ2-1 and V is TRBV10-1, with 10 bases fitting TRBD2. J gave up 8 bases and V 3 bases, and 4 bases lay outside the gene matches. Germline V lookup: CDR1 WNHNN, CDR2 SYGVQD (reference sequence). The CDR3 is made up of 14 amino acids. CDR3 residues: CASSEAGGADEQFF. CDR3 coding DNA: TGCGCCAGCAGTGAAGCGGGAGGGGCTGATGAGCAGTTCTTC.

This clone was seen just once. DNA for the CDR3: TGTGCCAGCAGACGCCCGGGGGACTTGGGGGAGCAGTACTTC. It is translated as CASRRPGDLGEQYF. This sequence joins TRBV6-5 and TRBJ2-7; the D gene is possibly TRBD2 (6 bases). The V end was cut by 6 bases, the J end by 7 bases, with 19 bases between. CDR1 is MNHEY, CDR2 SVGAGI, per germline. The CDR3 totals 14 residues.

The chain employs TRBV7-9 and TRBJ2-6; D gene ambiguous. The CDR3 length is 15 residues. Germline loops: CDR1 SEHNR, CDR2 FQNEAQ (reference sequence). With 3 bases removed from V and 4 bases from J, the gap between germline ends came to 10 bases. The CDR3 DNA sequence: TGTGCCAGCAGCTTTCCCAGGTCCGGGGCCAACGTCCTGACTTTC. Translating it yields CASSFPRSGANVLTF. The full variable domain, its missing parts supplied by reference TRBV7-9 and TRBJ2-6, is DTGVSQNPRHKITKRGQNVTFRCDPISEHNRLYWYRQTLGQGPEFLTYFQNEAQLEKSRLLSDRFSAERPKGSFSTLEIQRTEQGDSAMYLCASSFPRSGANVLTFGAGSRLTVL.

This chain uses TRBV4-2 with TRBJ2-5; 8 bases map to TRBD1. Germline V gene lookup returns CDR1 LGHNA and CDR2 YNFKEQ. This CDR3 comprises 14 residues. Losses at the gene ends were 0 bases for V and 3 bases for J; bases not matched to a gene: 0. The CDR3 nucleotides are TGTGCCAGCAGCCAAGAACAGGGGGAAGAGACCCAGTACTTC. It translates to CASSQEQGEETQYF.

The table lists this clone with a few counts. The chain carries TRBV30 and TRBJ2-7; 10 bases align to TRBD1. Losses at the gene ends were 5 bases for V and 2 bases for J; bases not matched to a gene: 12. Germline V gene data show CDR1 as GTSNPN and CDR2 as SVGIG (reference sequence). CDR3 size: 16 residues. The CDR3, as DNA: TGTGCCTGGCTCTTTACACCGGGACAGGGGACCTACGAGCAGTACTTC. This sequence encodes CAWLFTPGQGTYEQYF.

The genes are TRBV11-3 and TRBJ2-1, with D tentatively TRBD1 or TRBD2 (5 bases each). Germline V gene lookup returns CDR1 SGHNT and CDR2 YENEEA. The CDR3 sequence is 17 residues long. The V end was cut by 1 base, the J end by 4 bases, with 17 bases between. CDR3: CASSLGLEGRGYNEQFF. CDR3 DNA: TGTGCCAGCAGCTTAGGTCTCGAGGGTAGGGGATACAATGAGCAGTTCTTC.

CDR3 nucleotides: TGTGCCAGCAGCCAGCTGATGAACACTGAAGCTTTCTTT. This sequence encodes CASSQLMNTEAFF. J is TRBJ1-1 and V is TRBV14, with D unclear. The CDR3 sequence is 13 residues long. The V gene's germline CDR1 is SGHDN and CDR2 FVKESK. Trimming took 3 bases from V and 0 from J, leaving 5 bases between them.